This T cell receptor beta chain comes out of a study of identical twins. J was trimmed by 7 bases and V by 0 bases; bases with no gene match: 10. Germline-derived CDR1 and CDR2 are DFQATT and SNEGSKA (reference sequence). This CDR3 has 15 amino acids. TCRdb analysed the 5' RACE reads with MiXCR anew, one entry per CDR3 protein. The repertoire holds a few hundred thousand distinct CDR3 sequences, with 9.6% as singletons. In regard to this clonotype: Antigen unknown.

Study results and caveats: The study found weaker excess twin sharing in beta out-of-frame sequences.

These sequences were also reported in another study, on yellow fever vaccine responses in identical twins.

The source of this sequence is a woman aged 18-30 years in good health. This rearrangement joins TRBV20-1 to TRBJ2-3; 7 nucleotides align to TRBD2. Material for sequencing was PBMCs. The CDR3 DNA reads as TGCAGTGCTAGAGATAGTTGGGGAGGGAGGTATACGCAGTATTTT. Translation gives CSARDSWGGRYTQYF.